This T cell receptor (beta chain) was retrieved from a study of tumor-infiltrating lymphocytes in primary liver carcinoma (dated by TCRdb to the late 2010s). The study in broad terms: Of the five patients, three men and two women aged 30 to 69 years, four had hepatocellular carcinoma and one had combined HCC and intrahepatic cholangiocarcinoma. The tumors of the five patients were staged as T1-T3 N0M0, with maximum diameters ranging from roughly 4 to 10 cm. Samples yielded roughly 3.65 to 7.13 million productive TCRbeta reads; read depth did not differ significantly between tissue types. The study combined TCRbeta repertoire sequencing, expression microarrays and whole-exome sequencing across five regions of each liver tumor, with adjacent normal tissue and blood. A total of some 35 specimens from 5 patients went through TCRbeta repertoire sequencing, namely 25 tumor regions, 5 adjacent noncancerous liver tissues and 5 peripheral blood samples. To link TCRbeta repertoire diversity to the local molecular phenotype, the approximately 26 tumor region samples were profiled with Agilent mRNA microarrays. Technical replicate repertoires showed high reproducibility, with mean shared-clone rates approximately 0.87 and correlation coefficients above 0.95.

TCRbeta-specific cDNA was reverse-transcribed from 500 ng total RNA using a constant-region primer and ProtoScript II reverse transcriptase. The TCRbeta libraries were prepared through three rounds of nested multiplex PCR following a slightly modified ARM-PCR procedure. Multiplex TRBV1-TRBV30 forward primers and a Cbeta reverse primer were used in the first two PCR rounds, each of which was run for approximately 9 cycles. Sample barcodes and Illumina adapters were attached in a final 25-cycle PCR using Deep VentR polymerase. Before sequencing, amplicons of 200-500 bp were gel-purified using a QIAquick gel extraction kit. TCRbeta amplicons were sequenced on an Illumina HiSeq 2500 with 250-bp paired-end reads. In the original analysis: To recover full CDR3 sequences, reads were quality-trimmed using Trimmomatic v0.33 and paired reads were then merged using FLASH v1.2.11. V, D and J germline segments were assigned to the rearranged TCRbeta sequences by MiGEC v1.2.1b. Clonotype statistics, along with Shannon-Wiener diversity indices, were calculated using VDJtools v1.0.0. Except for diversity analysis, only the 250 most abundant clonotypes of each sample were used in subsequent analyses to reduce sampling bias. TCRdb reprocessing: public reads trimmed at Q25 with fastp, clones called with MiXCR, in-frame beta chains kept. Rows with one shared CDR3 protein collapse into an entry with the most common genes and DNA. The V and J calls shown here were made by TCRdb, not taken from the authors' results. The sample table records 20,000 to 25,000 distinct CDR3 sequences; more than 70% of these occur just once. The ten most abundant clones make up less than 40% of the sample.

Comments on this clonotype: Its antigen is still unknown. No base-level quality is on record; no much larger clone is a single base apart.

The CDR3 numbers 17 residues from cysteine through phenylalanine. Only the CDR3 DNA stays, 51 bases, in frame from base 1. The CDR1 and CDR2 encoded by the germline V gene are LGHNA and YSLEER. The V and J ends are trimmed by 4 bases and 11 bases, leaving 28 bases between them. The study at large found these results: Pairs of tumor regions showed greater repertoire overlap (mean approximately 35%) than tumor-adjacent pairs (17%) or tumor-blood pairs (approximately 15%), which is consistent with antigen-driven expansion. With just four to six patients in the study, the authors point out that the findings should be validated in a larger study. A significantly larger repertoire fraction was made up by the top 250 clones in tumors than in blood (p = 0.039). Only the TCR beta chain was sequenced, so true repertoire diversity is likely underestimated because unpaired alpha chains were not captured. Since the samples were bulk and unsorted, there was no way to compare CD4+ and CD8+ T cell repertoires. Just about 8-25% of top clones turned up in all five regions of a tumor, which suggests spatial heterogeneity among tumor-infiltrating T cells.

Total RNA and DNA were co-extracted from 20-30 mg of bulk tissue with the AllPrep DNA/RNA mini kit, without cell sorting. Between late 2015 and early 2016, about 5 patients in China with histopathologically diagnosed primary liver carcinoma had their tumors surgically resected. At the time of sampling, the patients had chronic HBV infection and had not received any treatment. Each tumor was sampled at five spatially separated regions: the tumor centre plus the superior, inferior, left-lateral and right-lateral poles. Histological examination found more than 75% viable tumor cells in every tumor sample. Pieces of fresh tumor and adjacent tissue were cut in half, with one half kept in RNAlater at -80 degrees C and the other half sent for histology.

This receptor was taken from a woman aged 25 to 39 with primary liver carcinoma and hepatitis B virus infection. The sequencing sample was made of liver tumor tissue from sampling region 5. This specimen's cell subset or site label, interpreted: tumor region T5, tumor centre. The sequence joins TRBV4-3 to TRBJ2-3; the D gene is perhaps TRBD1 or TRBD2, as each covers 5 bases. Read as DNA, the sequence is TGCGCCAGCAGCCGCCGCGTAGGGGACCCCCCCTTGGGGAGGCAGTATTTT. Its protein is CASSRRVGDPPLGRQYF.